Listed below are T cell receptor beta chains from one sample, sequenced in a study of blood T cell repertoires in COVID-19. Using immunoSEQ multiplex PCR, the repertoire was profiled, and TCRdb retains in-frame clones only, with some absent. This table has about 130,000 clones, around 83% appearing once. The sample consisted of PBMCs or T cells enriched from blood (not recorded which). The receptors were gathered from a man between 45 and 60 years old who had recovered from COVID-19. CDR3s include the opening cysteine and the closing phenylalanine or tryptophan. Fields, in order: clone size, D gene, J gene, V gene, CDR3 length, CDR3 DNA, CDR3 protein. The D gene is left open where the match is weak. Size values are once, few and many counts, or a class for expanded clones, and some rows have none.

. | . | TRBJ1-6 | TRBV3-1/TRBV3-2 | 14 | TGTGCCAGCAGCCAAACCGACTTGGGTTCACCCCTCCACTTT | CASSQTDLGSPLHF
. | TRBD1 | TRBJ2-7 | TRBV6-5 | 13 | TGTGCCAGCAGGGGGACAGGCTCCTACGAGCAGTACTTC | CASRGTGSYEQYF
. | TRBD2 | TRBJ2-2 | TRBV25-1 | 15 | TGTGCCAACAAAAGGGACTATCCCCTCGCCGGGGAGCTGTTTTTT | CANKRDYPLAGELFF
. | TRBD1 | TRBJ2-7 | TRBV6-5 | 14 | TGTGCCAGCAGCAGGACAGGGGGCAGTTACGAGCAGTACTTC | CASSRTGGSYEQYF
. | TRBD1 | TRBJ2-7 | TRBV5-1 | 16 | TGCGCCAGCAGCCGCACTGCCGGGACAGGGCAGGGCGAGCAGTACTTC | CASSRTAGTGQGEQYF
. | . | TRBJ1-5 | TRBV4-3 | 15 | TGCGCCAGCAGCCAATCAGTTAATAGCAATCAGCCCCAGCATTTT | CASSQSVNSNQPQHF
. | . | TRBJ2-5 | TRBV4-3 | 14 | TGCGCCAGCAGCCAGAGCCTAGCGAGCGAGACCCAGTACTTC | CASSQSLASETQYF
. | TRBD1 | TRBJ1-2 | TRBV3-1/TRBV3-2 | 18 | TGTGCCAGCAGCCCGGTCTCCGGACAGGGGCGGATTGCCTATGGCTACACCTTC | CASSPVSGQGRIAYGYTF
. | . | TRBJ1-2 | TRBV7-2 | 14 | TGTGCCAGCAGCTTGAGACAGGCTGTGCCTGGCTACACCTTC | CASSLRQAVPGYTF
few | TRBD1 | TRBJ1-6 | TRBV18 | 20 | TGTGCCAGCTCACCACCTAGGTCGGGGACAGGGGCCATCTATAATTCACCCCTCCACTTT | CASSPPRSGTGAIYNSPLHF
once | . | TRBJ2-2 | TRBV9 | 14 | TGTGCCAGCAGCGCAACAGGGAACACCGGGGAGCTGTTTTTT | CASSATGNTGELFF
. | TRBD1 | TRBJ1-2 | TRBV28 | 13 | TGTGCCAGCAGTTTGCAGGGGGCGCAGGGCTACACCTTC | CASSLQGAQGYTF
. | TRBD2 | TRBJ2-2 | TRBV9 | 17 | TGTGCCAGCAGCTTCCCCGGGGGGGCGGGAAACACCGGGGAGCTGTTTTTT | CASSFPGGAGNTGELFF
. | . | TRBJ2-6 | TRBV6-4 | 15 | TGTGCCACAGAGACAGTGAGCTCTGGGGCCAACGTCCTGACTTTC | CATETVSSGANVLTF
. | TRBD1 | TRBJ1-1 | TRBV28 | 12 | TGTGCCAGCAGAACAGGGGGCACTGAAGCTTTCTTT | CASRTGGTEAFF
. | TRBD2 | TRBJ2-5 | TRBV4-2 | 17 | TGTGCCAGCAGTGCCGGGACTAGCGGGGGCGCACAAGAGACCCAGTACTTC | CASSAGTSGGAQETQYF
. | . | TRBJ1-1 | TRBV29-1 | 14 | TGCAGCGTAGCCGACTGGAAAAGAAACACTGAAGCTTTCTTT | CSVADWKRNTEAFF
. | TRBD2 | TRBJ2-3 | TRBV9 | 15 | TGTGCCAGCAGCCCGAGCGGGGCTAGCACAGATACGCAGTATTTT | CASSPSGASTDTQYF
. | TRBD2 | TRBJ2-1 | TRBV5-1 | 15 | TGCGCCAGCAGCCCCGGGACTAGCGGTACCAATGAGCAGTTCTTC | CASSPGTSGTNEQFF
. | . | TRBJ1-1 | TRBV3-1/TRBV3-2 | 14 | TGTGCCAGCAGCTTTCGACAGGCGAACACTGAAGCTTTCTTT | CASSFRQANTEAFF
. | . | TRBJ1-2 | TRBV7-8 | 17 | TGTGCCAGCAGTTGGACCCAGGCCACCGTGGGGCGGAGTGGCTACACCTTC | CASSWTQATVGRSGYTF
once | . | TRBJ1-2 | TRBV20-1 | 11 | TGCAGTGCTAGAGACAGGCTTGGCTACACCTTC | CSARDRLGYTF
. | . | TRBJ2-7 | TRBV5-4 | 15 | TGTGCCAGCAGCCAGGACACCTGGACAACCTACGAGCAGTACTTC | CASSQDTWTTYEQYF
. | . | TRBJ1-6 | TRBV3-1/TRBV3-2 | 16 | TGTGCCAGCAGCCAACAGGGGCAGGGCGGTAATTCACCCCTCCACTTT | CASSQQGQGGNSPLHF
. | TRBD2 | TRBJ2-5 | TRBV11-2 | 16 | TGTGCCAGCAGCTTAGGACTAGCGGGGGGTGAAGAGACCCAGTACTTC | CASSLGLAGGEETQYF
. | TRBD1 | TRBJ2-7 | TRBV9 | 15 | TGTGCCAGCAGCGTCGCCGGACAGGCGGCCTACGAGCAGTACTTC | CASSVAGQAAYEQYF
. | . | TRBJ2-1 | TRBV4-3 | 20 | TGCGCCAGCAGCCAAGGTCCCGGGGGGCCGAACCGCATAACCTACAATGAGCAGTTCTTC | CASSQGPGGPNRITYNEQFF
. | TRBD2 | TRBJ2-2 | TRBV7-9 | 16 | TGTGCCGACGCGACTAGCGGGGGAAGATCCACCGGGGAGCTGTTTTTT | CADATSGGRSTGELFF
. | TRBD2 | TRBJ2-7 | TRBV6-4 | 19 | TGTGCCAGCAGTGACGGTGGACTAGCGGGGGGGCGAGCGGTCCACGAGCAGTACTTC | CASSDGGLAGGRAVHEQYF
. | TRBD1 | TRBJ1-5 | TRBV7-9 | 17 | TGTGCCAGCAGCTCCGGGACAGGGGGCTGGGACAATCAGCCCCAGCATTTT | CASSSGTGGWDNQPQHF
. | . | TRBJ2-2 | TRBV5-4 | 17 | TGTGCCAGCAGCTCCAATTTCGGGTTCGCGAACACCGGGGAGCTGTTTTTT | CASSSNFGFANTGELFF
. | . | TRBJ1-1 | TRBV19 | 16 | TGTGCCAGTAGTATAGCGCGTGACAGTATGAACACTGAAGCTTTCTTT | CASSIARDSMNTEAFF
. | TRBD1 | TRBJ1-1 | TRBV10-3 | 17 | TGTGCCATCAAAGGCCCTGGAGCACCGGACAGGGACACTGAAGCTTTCTTT | CAIKGPGAPDRDTEAFF
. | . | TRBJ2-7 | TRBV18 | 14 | TGTGCCAGCTCACCAGTCCGGGGGGCGGGAGAGCAGTACTTC | CASSPVRGAGEQYF
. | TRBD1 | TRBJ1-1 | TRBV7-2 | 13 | TGTGCCAGCAGGCCGACAGGGGGCACTGAAGCTTTCTTT | CASRPTGGTEAFF
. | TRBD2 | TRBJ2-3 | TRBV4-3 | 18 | TGCGCCAGCAGCCAAGGCCTAGGACTAGCGGGGGGAAGGGATACGCAGTATTTT | CASSQGLGLAGGRDTQYF
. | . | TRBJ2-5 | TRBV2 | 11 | TGTGCCAGCAGGGCGATTGTAGCCAAGTACTTC | CASRAIVAKYF
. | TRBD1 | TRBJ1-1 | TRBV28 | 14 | TGTGCCAGCAAAGAGGGGGCGCGTCATGCTGAAGCTTTCTTT | CASKEGARHAEAFF
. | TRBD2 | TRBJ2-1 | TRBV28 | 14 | TGTGCCATCCTTAGCGGGAGCTCCTACAATGAGCAGTTCTTC | CAILSGSSYNEQFF
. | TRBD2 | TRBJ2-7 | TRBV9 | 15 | TGTGCCAGCAGCGGGGAGCGGGGGGGCCGGAACGAGCAGTACTTC | CASSGERGGRNEQYF
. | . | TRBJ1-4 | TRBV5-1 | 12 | TGCGCCAGCAGCATCCAGGGAGAAAAACTGTTTTTT | CASSIQGEKLFF
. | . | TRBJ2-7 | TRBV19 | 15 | TGTGCCAGTAGTAAGTTTGGGCAGGGCTCCTACGAGCAGTACTTC | CASSKFGQGSYEQYF